These 18 T cell receptor beta chains were sequenced from one sample in a study of T cell repertoires in cytomegalovirus infection. TCRdb processed the reads anew with MiXCR; each CDR3 protein has one entry. The sample consists of about 200,000 distinct CDR3 sequences, roughly 9% of them appearing once. The source material was PBMCs. These receptors were taken from a human donor in good health (CMV status not recorded). Some clones in this sample may be carry-over from other donors' samples.

This clonotype has a count of ten or more. The chain links TRBV6-1 to TRBJ2-3; D is ambiguous. From germline, CDR1 is MNHNS and CDR2 SASEGT. The germline V and J ends were trimmed by 6 bases and 1 base, with 8 bases remaining between them. The CDR3 length is 13 residues. The CDR3 DNA reads TGTGCCAGCAGCGTTACGGGCACAGATACGCAGTATTTT. Amino acid sequence: CASSVTGTDTQYF.

This chain links TRBV29-1 with TRBJ2-3; 7 nucleotides match TRBD2. Trimming cost V 4 bases and J 6 bases; bases outside gene matches: 1. This CDR3 is 11 amino acids long. Germline V CDR1 and CDR2: SQVTM, ANQGSEA. The CDR3 loop is CSVGAGDTQYF. For the CDR3, the DNA is TGCAGCGTTGGAGCGGGGGATACGCAGTATTTT.

The J gene is TRBJ2-4, the V gene TRBV7-8; 12 bases align to TRBD1. Losses at the gene ends were 6 bases for V and 4 bases for J; bases not matched to a gene: 4. Germline V CDR1 and CDR2: SGHVS, FQNEAQ. This CDR3 contains 15 residues. In DNA form, the CDR3 reads TGTGCCAGCAGGCCGGGACAGGGGGCAAAAAACATTCAGTACTTC. Residues: CASRPGQGAKNIQYF.

This clonotype was seen ten or more times. The genes are TRBV7-9 and TRBJ2-7; 8 bases line up with TRBD2. The CDR3 consists of 14 residues. V lost 1 base to trimming and J lost 3 bases; unmatched junction nucleotides: 2. Looked up from germline, CDR1 is SEHNR and CDR2 is FQNEAQ (reference sequence). The CDR3 loop is CASSLGLANYEQYF. For the CDR3, the DNA is TGTGCCAGCAGCTTAGGACTAGCGAACTACGAGCAGTACTTC. The variable domain in full, completed from reference TRBV7-9 and TRBJ2-7, reads DTGVSQNPRHKITKRGQNVTFRCDPISEHNRLYWYRQTLGQGPEFLTYFQNEAQLEKSRLLSDRFSAERPKGSFSTLEIQRTEQGDSAMYLCASSLGLANYEQYFGPGTRLTVT.

The chain employs TRBV14 and TRBJ1-2, with a tentative D call TRBD1 (5 bases). V lost 4 bases to trimming and J lost 3 bases, with 15 bases between them. This CDR3 is 15 amino acids long. Germline V CDR1 and CDR2: SGHDN, FVKESK. CDR3 sequence: CASSPSGRRYYGYTF. CDR3 nucleotides: TGTGCCAGCAGCCCATCGGGACGGCGCTACTATGGCTACACCTTC.

This clonotype was observed a handful of times. V and J are TRBV12-3 or TRBV12-4 and TRBJ1-1; possibly TRBD1 for D (5 bases). There are 15 residues in the CDR3. V dropped 6 bases and J dropped 5 bases, with 19 bases sitting between them. The CDR3 nucleotides are TGTGCCAGCAGCCTTCCAAGGCCGGGGGGGACTGAAGCTTTCTTT. Its protein product is CASSLPRPGGTEAFF.

This clonotype was detected many times. V gene TRBV20-1 combines with J gene TRBJ1-3; no reliable D call. The V end lost 7 bases, the J end lost 4 bases, and 14 bases lay between the germline ends. The CDR3 consists of 13 residues. CDR1 is DFQATT and CDR2 is SNEGSKA in the germline V gene (reference sequence). CDR3 sequence reads: CSVPSNSGNTIYF. The CDR3 DNA follows: TGCAGTGTCCCGTCAAACTCAGGAAACACCATATATTTT.

V gene TRBV14 combines with J gene TRBJ2-7; 7 bases match TRBD2. CDR3 size: 15 residues. V lost 4 bases, J lost 4 bases, and 10 bases stayed unmatched. Per the germline V gene, CDR1 is SGHDN and CDR2 is FVKESK. CDR3 protein: CASSLRRGVQYEQYF. In DNA, the CDR3 is TGTGCCAGCAGCCTTAGACGGGGGGTACAGTACGAGCAGTACTTC.

There are a few counts of this clonotype. The chain joins TRBV6-2 or TRBV6-3 to TRBJ1-1; 11 nucleotides line up with TRBD1. The trim removed 6 bases at V and 4 bases at J, leaving 16 bases unmatched. The CDR3 is made up of 18 amino acids. Germline CDR1 is MNHEY and CDR2 is SVGEGT. The CDR3 here is CASRAIRRDRGSSTEAFF. DNA of the CDR3: TGTGCCAGCAGGGCAATACGACGGGACAGGGGGAGTTCCACTGAAGCTTTCTTT.

This clonotype has at least ten counts. This CDR3 reads CASSSTNGGRRDGELFF. CDR3 nucleotides: TGTGCCAGCAGCTCAACCAATGGCGGGAGGCGTGACGGGGAGCTGTTTTTT. V gene TRBV11-2 combines with J gene TRBJ2-2; 8 nucleotides agree with TRBD2. J lost 7 bases, V lost 4 bases, and 14 bases had no gene match. Germline values: CDR1 SGHAT, CDR2 FQNNGV. CDR3 length: 17 residues.

This chain joins TRBV29-1 and TRBJ1-4; tentatively, D is TRBD1 (5 bases). Trimming took off 6 bases at V and 8 bases at J, with 16 bases between the two ends. The CDR3 spans 13 residues. CDR1 and CDR2 from the germline V gene are SQVTM and ANQGSEA. CDR3 amino acids: CSVIGVGNEKLFF. Written as DNA, the CDR3 is TGCAGCGTAATAGGGGTGGGAAACGAAAAACTGTTTTTT.

This clonotype was seen many times. The J gene is TRBJ2-5, the V gene TRBV28, with no clear D. CDR1 MDHEN and CDR2 SYDVKM come from the germline V gene. Trimming pared 8 bases from V and 5 bases from J, leaving 12 bases between. The CDR3 has 12 amino acids. The DNA for the CDR3 is TGTGCCAGCGCCTGGTTTGTCGAGACCCAGTACTTC. Its translation: CASAWFVETQYF. Full variable domain (rest looked up from reference TRBV28 and TRBJ2-5): DVKVTQSSRYLVKRTGEKVFLECVQDMDHENMFWYRQDPGLGLRLIYFSYDVKMKEKGDIPEGYSVSREKKERFSLILESASTNQTSMYLCASAWFVETQYFGPGTRLLVL.

Ten or more counts support this clonotype. The chain has TRBV5-4 and TRBJ2-2; the D is unclear. The CDR3 has 16 amino acids. CDR1 and CDR2 (germline): SGHNT, YYREEE (reference sequence). V dropped 5 bases and J dropped 4 bases, with 18 bases sitting between them. CDR3 protein: CASSTPTLFGTGELFF. In DNA form, the CDR3 reads TGTGCCAGCAGTACACCGACGCTATTCGGCACCGGGGAGCTGTTTTTT.

Only a few counts were recorded for this clonotype. The chain has TRBV5-1 and TRBJ2-5, with TRBD1 as a possible D gene (6 bases). The V and J ends lost 2 bases and 2 bases respectively, with 10 bases between them. Germline values: CDR1 SGHRS, CDR2 YFSETQ. This CDR3 contains 14 residues. The CDR3, as DNA: TGCGCCAGCAGCTTTCCGGGACAACAAGAGACCCAGTACTTC. The encoded protein is CASSFPGQQETQYF.

This clonotype was recorded many times. The chain links TRBV6-2 or TRBV6-3 to TRBJ2-3, with TRBD1 matching 7 bases. The V segment lost 4 bases and the J segment 3 bases; nucleotides outside the gene matches: 4. The CDR3 has 14 amino acids. Germline-derived CDR1 and CDR2 are MNHEY and SVGEGT. This CDR3 is CASSWDSLTDTQYF. The CDR3 nucleotides are TGTGCCAGCAGTTGGGACAGTCTTACAGATACGCAGTATTTT.

Regarding this clonotype: A much larger clone differs from this one at a single base, so this may be a read error. The rearrangement links TRBV4-3 to TRBJ1-4; unclear D gene. Germline lookup yields CDR1 LGHNA and CDR2 YSLEER. The CDR3 contains 19 residues. This CDR3 reads CASSQDSVSRAINNEKLVF. The CDR3 nucleotides read TGCGCCAGCAGCCAAGATTCGGTCAGCCGGGCCATCAATAATGAAAAACTGGTTTTT.

In this sample, this clonotype turned up many times. The gene calls are TRBV10-3 and TRBJ1-1; unclear D gene. CDR3 length: 11 residues. Germline V lookup: CDR1 ENHRY, CDR2 SYGVKD. V lost 4 bases and J 7 bases, leaving 7 bases between the germline ends. CDR3 region: CAISGSYEAFF. For the CDR3, the DNA is TGTGCCATCAGTGGTTCGTATGAAGCTTTCTTT.

This clonotype was seen only a few times. The chain links TRBV18 to TRBJ2-7; the match to TRBD2 covers 8 bases. Germline V CDR1 and CDR2: KGHSH, LQKENI. The trim removed 3 bases at V and 5 bases at J, leaving 6 bases unmatched. The CDR3 sequence is 14 residues long. For the CDR3, the DNA is TGTGCCAGCTCACCTCGGACTAGCTTAAACGAGCAGTACTTC. Translation: CASSPRTSLNEQYF.